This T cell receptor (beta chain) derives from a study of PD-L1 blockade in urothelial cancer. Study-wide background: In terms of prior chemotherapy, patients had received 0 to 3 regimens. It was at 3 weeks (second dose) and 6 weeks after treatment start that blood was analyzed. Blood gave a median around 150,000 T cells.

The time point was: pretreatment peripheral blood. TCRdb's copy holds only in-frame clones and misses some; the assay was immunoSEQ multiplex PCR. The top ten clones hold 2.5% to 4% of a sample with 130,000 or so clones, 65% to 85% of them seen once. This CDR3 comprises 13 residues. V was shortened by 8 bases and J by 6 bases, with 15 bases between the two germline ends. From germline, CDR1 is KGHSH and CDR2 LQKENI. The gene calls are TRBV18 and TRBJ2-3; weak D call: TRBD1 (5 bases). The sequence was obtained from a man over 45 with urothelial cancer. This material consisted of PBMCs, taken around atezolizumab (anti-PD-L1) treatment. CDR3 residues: CASLRGTGDTQYF. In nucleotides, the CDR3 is TGTGCCAGCCTTCGAGGTACAGGTGATACGCAGTATTTT.